This T cell receptor (beta chain) was captured in a study of cytomegalovirus exposure and HLA in healthy donors. Concerning this clone: Its antigen is unidentified.

In the PCR, 60 Vbeta and 13 Jbeta primers were used. Assay: immunoSEQ multiplex PCR; the TCRdb copy retains only in-frame clones and omits some. The table shows some 99,000 clones, with roughly two thirds occurring only once. Germline V gene data show CDR1 as LNHDA and CDR2 as SQIVND (reference sequence). Germline trimming cut 6 bases from V and 6 bases from J; bases unmatched to any gene: 8. This CDR3 has 15 residues. Nominal health characterized the donors when sampled, though unrecorded immune exposures were likely. Study-level findings and limits: Judged likely to be a sequencing artifact was a cluster of highly shared sequence variants.

Sequencing input: PBMCs. The receptor was isolated from a female donor in good health and CMV-seronegative. The gene calls are TRBV19 and TRBJ1-1; 12 bases are a match to TRBD1. CDR3 loop: CASRARDRGLAEAFF. The CDR3 DNA follows: TGTGCCAGTAGAGCCCGGGACAGGGGGCTCGCTGAAGCTTTCTTT.